These 11 T cell receptor beta chains were all obtained from the same sample, sequenced in a study of blood T cell repertoires in COVID-19. The protocol was immunoSEQ multiplex PCR, while the TCRdb copy is restricted to in-frame clones and leaves out a portion. The sample yields approximately 250,000 clones, approximately 87% seen once. Sequenced: peripheral blood. The receptors come from a man in his fifties or sixties who had recovered from COVID-19.

This clone was recorded only once. V usage is TRBV5-4 and J usage is TRBJ1-1; maybe TRBD1 (5 bases). The germline V and J ends were trimmed by 0 bases and 11 bases, with 11 bases remaining between them. The germline V gene has CDR1 SGHNT and CDR2 YYREEE (reference sequence). CDR3 size: 12 residues. CDR3 loop: CASSLVGAGAFF. DNA for the CDR3: TGTGCCAGCAGCTTGGTGGGCGCAGGGGCTTTCTTT.

This clone was counted only a few times. CDR3 bases: TGTGCCAGCAGCCTTCGACAGGGCGTAAGCGAGCAGTACTTC. This encodes CASSLRQGVSEQYF. V is TRBV3-1 (or the pseudogene TRBV3-2) and J is TRBJ2-7; TRBD1 matches at 7 bases. This CDR3 region has 14 residues. CDR1 and CDR2 (germline): LGHDT, YNNKEL (reference sequence). With 4 bases clipped from V and 6 bases from J, the junction kept 9 bases outside the gene matches.

This clone is a singleton in its sample. The J gene is TRBJ2-5, the V gene TRBV19; possible D gene TRBD1, 6 bases. This CDR3 region has 15 residues. Between the trimmed V and J ends, which lost 3 bases and 1 base, there was a span of 12 bases. Germline CDR1 reads LNHDA; CDR2 reads SQIVND (reference sequence). This CDR3 reads CASSIDGRGQETQYF. The CDR3 DNA reads TGTGCCAGTAGTATTGATGGCAGGGGCCAAGAGACCCAGTACTTC.

V and J are TRBV7-8 and TRBJ1-5; a possible D gene is TRBD1 (5 bases). Germline CDR1 SGHVS, CDR2 FQNEAQ. V lost 5 bases to trimming and J lost 0 bases, with 23 bases between them. This CDR3 region has 19 residues. The CDR3 spells CASSEIQARQRYSNQPQHF. CDR3 nucleotides: TGTGCCAGCAGCGAGATACAAGCCCGACAGAGATATAGCAATCAGCCCCAGCATTTT.

This clone was counted only a few times. The rearrangement uses TRBV28 and TRBJ1-1; D is undetermined. The germline CDR1 and CDR2 sequences are MDHEN and SYDVKM. V was trimmed by 5 bases and J by 0 bases, leaving 16 bases between them. The CDR3 has 16 amino acids. The CDR3 sequence: CASSPPGVYMNTEAFF. DNA of the CDR3: TGTGCCAGCAGTCCCCCGGGAGTATACATGAACACTGAAGCTTTCTTT.

The chain carries TRBV10-3 and TRBJ2-5; D remains ambiguous. V dropped 10 bases and J dropped 0 bases, with 6 bases sitting between them. In germline, CDR1 is ENHRY, CDR2 SYGVKD. This CDR3 region has 11 residues. The CDR3 coding sequence is TGTGCCACCCGAGACCAAGAGACCCAGTACTTC. As protein: CATRDQETQYF.

In its sample, this clone was seen a few times. V is TRBV27 and J is TRBJ1-5; TRBD1 aligns across 7 bases. Per germline, CDR1 MNHEY and CDR2 SMNVEV (reference sequence). The CDR3 spans 14 residues. V was pared by 5 bases and J by 7 bases, with 8 bases of the junction left unmatched. This chain's CDR3 is CASSPRGWGQPQHF. DNA for the CDR3: TGTGCCAGCAGTCCCAGGGGGTGGGGGCAGCCCCAGCATTTT.

This chain links TRBV19 with TRBJ2-1, with TRBD1 identical over 9 bases. Per germline, CDR1 LNHDA and CDR2 SQIVND (reference sequence). The length of the CDR3 is 17 residues. Germline trimming cut 3 bases from V and 5 bases from J; bases unmatched to any gene: 11. Written as DNA, the CDR3 is TGTGCCAGTAGTATCCTCTCCGGGACAGGGATTGACAATGAGCAGTTCTTC. This codes for CASSILSGTGIDNEQFF.

The V call is TRBV10-3, the J call TRBJ2-7, with TRBD1 as a possible D gene (7 bases). The V gene's germline CDR1 is ENHRY and CDR2 SYGVKD. This CDR3 contains 15 residues. V lost 5 bases to trimming and J lost 2 bases, with 16 bases between them. The CDR3 region is CAISSAAGGTYEQYF. CDR3 DNA sequence: TGTGCCATCAGTTCCGCAGCAGGGGGGACCTACGAGCAGTACTTC.

This chain connects TRBV25-1 to TRBJ1-4; D unclear. Germline assignment: CDR1 MGHDK and CDR2 SYGVNS. The V end was cut by 3 bases, the J end by 5 bases, with 16 bases between. CDR3 length: 16 amino acids. The CDR3 DNA is TGTGCCAGCAGTGACGCTTCGGGAGGTTTGAATGAAAAACTGTTTTTT. This encodes CASSDASGGLNEKLFF.

This clone was counted once. This chain connects TRBV5-1 to TRBJ2-7; D not certain. This CDR3 region has 14 residues. Germline V gene lookup returns CDR1 SGHRS and CDR2 YFSETQ. The V gene lost 0 bases and the J gene lost 2 bases, with 9 bases spanning the gap. The CDR3 is CASSLAGYTYEQYF. CDR3 DNA: TGCGCCAGCAGCTTGGCCGGGTATACCTACGAGCAGTACTTC.